The 21 T cell receptor beta chains below come from one sample, sequenced in a study of human T cells and chemical hapten exposure. Noted time point: patch test 3, about 24 weeks after DPC sensitization. Specified treatment: therapeutic diphenylcyclopropenone sensitization with weekly scalp DPC. Via MiXCR, TCRdb re-called the RACE reads, giving one row per CDR3 protein. The sample lists 95,000 to 150,000 distinct CDR3 sequences; approximately 10% were seen once. This material consisted of whole blood, taken in connection with sensitization to the hapten diphenylcyclopropenone (DPC). The source of these receptors is a woman in her forties or fifties with alopecia areata. Some clones in this sample may be carry-over from other donors' samples.

Only a few counts were recorded for this clonotype. The rearrangement joins TRBV3-1 to TRBJ2-7, with D maybe TRBD2 (6 bases). CDR1 and CDR2 (germline): LGHDT, YNNKEL (reference sequence). This CDR3 contains 13 residues. V dropped 0 bases and J dropped 6 bases, with 9 bases sitting between them. CDR3 bases: TGTGCCAGCAGCCAAGAGGGAGGATTCGAGCAGTACTTC. This gives the protein CASSQEGGFEQYF.

This clonotype was found many times. CDR3 bases: TGTGCCAGCAGCTTAGGAACAGGAACGGCAGATACGCAGTATTTT. Protein product: CASSLGTGTADTQYF. The chain has TRBV7-9 and TRBJ2-3; weak D call: TRBD1 (5 bases). This CDR3 is built from 15 residues. Looked up from germline, CDR1 is SEHNR and CDR2 is FQNEAQ (reference sequence). V was pared by 1 base and J by 4 bases, with 12 bases between.

The chain joins TRBV2 to TRBJ1-1; no clear D. The CDR3 has 13 residues. In germline, CDR1 is SNHLY, CDR2 FYNNEI. V gave up 4 bases and J gave up 1 base, with 7 bases separating them. Here the CDR3 DNA reads TGTGCCAGCAGTGGTTTGGGGAACACTGAAGCTTTCTTT. It encodes CASSGLGNTEAFF.

This clonotype has a handful of counts. The chain employs TRBV28 and TRBJ2-7; D may be TRBD1 or TRBD2 (5 bases each). CDR3 length: 14 residues. Germline V gene lookup returns CDR1 MDHEN and CDR2 SYDVKM. V lost 5 bases and J 2 bases, leaving 13 bases between the germline ends. In nucleotides, the CDR3 is TGTGCCAGCAGTGGCAGGGACCTCGCCTACGAGCAGTACTTC. Amino acid sequence: CASSGRDLAYEQYF.

This clonotype is deemed medium-sized. The chain combines TRBV29-1 with TRBJ2-3; 7 positions match TRBD1. Germline lookup yields CDR1 SQVTM and CDR2 ANQGSEA. J gave up 4 bases and V 6 bases, and 4 bases lay outside the gene matches. This CDR3 region has 12 residues. The CDR3 region has the DNA TGCAGCGTGAGGGGACAGTCAGATACGCAGTATTTT. Protein product: CSVRGQSDTQYF.

A few counts support this clonotype. CDR3 amino acids: CSAALTGLVSYEQYF. The CDR3 DNA is TGCAGTGCTGCCCTTACAGGGTTGGTCTCCTACGAGCAGTACTTC. V usage is TRBV20-1 and J usage is TRBJ2-7, with D possibly being TRBD1 (6 bases). There are 15 residues in the CDR3. Germline values: CDR1 DFQATT, CDR2 SNEGSKA (reference sequence). Trimming took off 5 bases at V and 0 bases at J, with 17 bases between the two ends.

This clonotype was found many times. This rearrangement joins TRBV12-3 or TRBV12-4 to TRBJ2-3, with a possible D match to TRBD1 (6 bases). V was shortened by 7 bases and J by 4 bases, with 15 bases between the two germline ends. The CDR3 extends over 14 amino acids. The CDR3, as DNA: TGTGCCAGCACGGATTTTACAGGGTCAGATACGCAGTATTTT. Translating gives CASTDFTGSDTQYF.

This clonotype was picked up a small number of times. This sequence joins TRBV12-3 or TRBV12-4 and TRBJ2-3; D not certain. Trimming took 5 bases from V and 0 from J, leaving 9 bases between them. This CDR3 has 14 amino acids. The CDR3 DNA reads TGTGCCAGCAGTCCGGACGGTAGCACAGATACGCAGTATTTT. Translation: CASSPDGSTDTQYF.

There are many counts of this clonotype. The V gene is TRBV18, the J gene TRBJ1-1; no clear D. The CDR3 runs 13 residues. In germline, CDR1 is KGHSH, CDR2 LQKENI. The ends were cut back, 0 bases at V and 2 bases at J, with 4 bases in the middle. The DNA of the CDR3 is TGTGCCAGCTCACCACCAGGAAACACTGAAGCTTTCTTT. Amino acids: CASSPPGNTEAFF.

This chain joins TRBV5-1 and TRBJ2-3; either TRBD1 or TRBD2 may fit D (5 bases each). Looked up from germline, CDR1 is SGHRS and CDR2 is YFSETQ. V gave up 4 bases and J gave up 3 bases, with 18 bases separating them. The CDR3 is made up of 16 amino acids. The CDR3: CASSPRLGPMTDTQYF. The CDR3 nucleotides read TGCGCCAGCAGCCCTAGACTGGGACCGATGACAGATACGCAGTATTTT.

This clonotype was counted ten times or more. V is TRBV20-1 and J is TRBJ2-3; the match to TRBD2 covers 12 bases. The ends lost 6 bases at V and 2 bases at J; junction bases unmatched: 9. Germline CDR1 is DFQATT and CDR2 is SNEGSKA (reference sequence). The CDR3 is 16 amino acids. CDR3 sequence: CSARTSGAAPTDTQYF. CDR3 in DNA: TGCAGTGCCCGGACTAGCGGGGCCGCCCCCACAGATACGCAGTATTTT.

J is TRBJ1-1 and V is TRBV27; D is unclear. The germline V and J ends were trimmed by 4 bases and 0 bases, with 6 bases remaining between them. CDR1 is MNHEY, CDR2 SMNVEV, per germline (reference sequence). The CDR3 runs 13 residues. The CDR3 spells CASSSGLNTEAFF. CDR3 nucleotides: TGTGCCAGCAGTTCTGGACTGAACACTGAAGCTTTCTTT.

This clonotype was seen more than once but under ten times. The V and J genes are TRBV3-1 and TRBJ1-5, with 8 bases that match TRBD1. Germline loops: CDR1 LGHDT, CDR2 YNNKEL (reference sequence). V lost 0 bases to trimming and J lost 0 bases; unmatched junction nucleotides: 4. This CDR3 has 17 amino acids. In DNA form, the CDR3 reads TGTGCCAGCAGCCAAGATTACGGACAGGGTAGCAATCAGCCCCAGCATTTT. Residues: CASSQDYGQGSNQPQHF. Full variable domain (rest looked up from reference TRBV3-1 and TRBJ1-5): DTAVSQTPKYLVTQMGNDKSIKCEQNLGHDTMYWYKQDSKKFLKIMFSYNNKELIINETVPNRFSPKSPDKAHLNLHINSLELGDSAVYFCASSQDYGQGSNQPQHFGDGTRLSIL.

As for this clonotype: A read error is possible here, since a much larger clone lies one base away. This chain connects TRBV12-3 or TRBV12-4 to TRBJ1-4, with a tentative D call TRBD1 (5 bases). Trimming removed 5 bases from V and 4 bases from J, with 17 bases in between. This CDR3 spans 16 amino acids. The CDR3 is CASSPRGTASNEKLFF. CDR3 in DNA: TGTGCCAGCAGTCCTAGAGGGACGGCGAGTAATGAAAAACTGTTTTTT.

This chain uses TRBV5-1 with TRBJ1-1; weak D call: TRBD1 (6 bases). V lost 3 bases and J lost 0, with 12 bases in between. The CDR3 runs to 15 residues. Germline CDR1 reads SGHRS; CDR2 reads YFSETQ. This chain's CDR3 is CASSSRGSMNTEAFF. The DNA of the CDR3 is TGCGCCAGCAGCTCCAGGGGTTCGATGAACACTGAAGCTTTCTTT. The full variable domain, rest sourced from reference TRBV5-1 and TRBJ1-1, is KAGVTQTPRYLIKTRGQQVTLSCSPISGHRSVSWYQQTPGQGLQFLFEYFSETQRNKGNFPGRFSGRQFSNSRSEMNVSTLELGDSALYLCASSSRGSMNTEAFFGQGTRLTVV.

This clonotype is a singleton in its sample. The genes are TRBV20-1 and TRBJ2-3; 9 positions agree with TRBD2. The CDR3 contains 16 residues. Trimming removed 0 bases from V and 2 bases from J; junction bases left unmatched: 6. Germline V gene data show CDR1 as DFQATT and CDR2 as SNEGSKA (reference sequence). The CDR3 is CSARDPWTSATDTQYF. In DNA, the CDR3 is TGCAGTGCTAGAGATCCCTGGACTAGCGCCACAGATACGCAGTATTTT.

This clonotype was picked up a small number of times. This chain connects TRBV18 to TRBJ1-5; TRBD1 is a possible D gene (6 bases). The CDR3 is 15 residues long. The V gene lost 1 base and the J gene lost 0 bases, with 7 bases spanning the gap. CDR1 and CDR2 (germline): KGHSH, LQKENI. The CDR3 is CASSPQQGSNQPQHF. The CDR3, as DNA: TGTGCCAGCTCACCACAACAGGGTAGCAATCAGCCCCAGCATTTT.

This clonotype has just a few counts. This chain links TRBV28 with TRBJ1-4; D is unclear. With 3 bases removed from V and 8 bases from J, the gap between germline ends came to 7 bases. Germline loops: CDR1 MDHEN, CDR2 SYDVKM. The CDR3 length is 12 residues. The CDR3 reads CASSFGREKLFF. The CDR3 coding sequence is TGTGCCAGCAGTTTTGGGAGGGAAAAACTGTTTTTT.

Ten or more counts support this clonotype. The chain recombines TRBV6-5 with TRBJ2-7, with TRBD1 matching 8 bases. J lost 0 bases, V lost 3 bases, and 4 bases had no gene match. CDR1 is MNHEY and CDR2 is SVGAGI in the germline V gene. The CDR3 covers 15 residues. The CDR3, as DNA: TGTGCCAGCAGTTATACAGGGGGTAGCTCCTACGAGCAGTACTTC. Protein product: CASSYTGGSSYEQYF.

The chain is built from TRBV5-1 and TRBJ1-1, with D maybe TRBD1 (5 bases). Germline V CDR1 and CDR2: SGHRS, YFSETQ. The length of the CDR3 is 14 residues. The ends were cut back, 0 bases at V and 8 bases at J, with 14 bases in the middle. Written as DNA, the CDR3 is TGCGCCAGCAGCTTGGAGGGGAGGGATTCCGAAGCTTTCTTT. The encoded protein is CASSLEGRDSEAFF.

The chain combines TRBV18 with TRBJ2-5, with TRBD2 as a possible D gene (5 bases). V lost 1 base and J lost 3, with 12 bases in between. CDR3 length equals 15 residues. Looked up from germline, CDR1 is KGHSH and CDR2 is LQKENI. CDR3 sequence reads: CASSPLDWTKETQYF. The CDR3 region has the DNA TGTGCCAGCTCACCACTGGACTGGACCAAAGAGACCCAGTACTTC.